This TCR beta chain is drawn from a study of T cells after yellow fever vaccination. Overall study context: Fractions of limited cellularity were prepared by means of SMART-Seq v4 Ultra Low Input. Study-wide results and caveats: Clonotypes found in both CD4 and CD8 compartments made up a small share.

CDR1 SEHNR and CDR2 FQNEAQ come from the germline V gene (reference sequence). The CDR3 consists of 17 residues. V gave up 4 bases and J gave up 3 bases; unmatched junction bases: 10. A 5'RACE template-switching step, the method used to make TCR cDNA, added a universal primer site and UMIs. TCRdb re-called the 5' RACE reads through MiXCR, storing one row per CDR3 protein. The sample has about 320,000 distinct CDR3 sequences, 3.5% to 4.5% seen once; the top ten hold approximately 19%. This clonotype was seen a handful of times. What it binds is not known. The receptor comes from a man younger than 35 who received the YFV17D yellow fever vaccine. This rearrangement joins TRBV7-9 to TRBJ1-5; TRBD1 matches at 9 bases. Sequenced here: PBMCs, sampled 15 days after the yellow fever booster vaccination. CDR3: CASSSSRDRVYNQPQHF. The DNA of the CDR3 is TGTGCCAGCAGCTCCTCCCGGGACAGGGTTTACAATCAGCCCCAGCATTTT.